This T cell receptor (beta chain) was profiled in a study of patients and donors after allogeneic stem cell transplantation. Germline V lookup: CDR1 DFQATT, CDR2 SNEGSKA (reference sequence). The CDR3 covers 17 residues. The V and J ends lost 6 bases and 3 bases, in that order; junction bases with no gene match: 14. Using its own MiXCR run on the RT-PCR reads, TCRdb lists one record per CDR3 protein. Among about 230,000 distinct CDR3 sequences, 11% to 15% were seen once, and the ten largest hold around a tenth. The specimen sequenced was blood, either unsorted or a sorted T cell fraction (not recorded which). The chain combines TRBV20-1 with TRBJ2-3; TRBD1 agrees at 11 bases. The receptor was isolated from a human donor who was either an allogeneic HSCT recipient or a stem cell or donor lymphocyte infusion donor (not recorded which). It is not recorded whose cells these are; they may come from a transplant donor. CDR3: CSADSTGTGGRTDTQYF. The CDR3 DNA sequence: TGCAGTGCGGATAGTACCGGGACAGGGGGGAGAACAGATACGCAGTATTTT.